The 15 T cell receptor beta chains listed next were all sequenced from one sample in a study of blood T cell repertoires in COVID-19. Only in-frame clones appear in the TCRdb table, and some are missing; sequencing was by immunoSEQ multiplex PCR. The repertoire holds about 170,000 clones, with 85% to 95% as singletons. Sequences were obtained from peripheral blood. Receptors originate from a man in his forties or fifties with acute or convalescent COVID-19.

The CDR3 loop reads CASSLGGVEEKLFF. DNA of the CDR3: TGTGCCAGCAGTTTGGGGGGGGTCGAAGAAAAACTGTTTTTT. This chain links TRBV28 with TRBJ1-4, with a tentative D call TRBD1 (5 bases). CDR3 size: 14 residues. CDR1 is MDHEN and CDR2 is SYDVKM in the germline V gene. The germline V and J ends were trimmed by 3 bases and 8 bases, with 13 bases remaining between them.

This chain connects TRBV4-3 to TRBJ2-2; 15 nucleotides match TRBD2. Germline CDR1 LGHNA, CDR2 YSLEER. Trimming cost V 5 bases and J 4 bases; bases outside gene matches: 8. This CDR3 spans 18 amino acids. CDR3 protein: CASSARTSGGAGTGELFF. The DNA for the CDR3 is TGCGCCAGCAGCGCACGGACTAGCGGGGGGGCTGGCACCGGGGAGCTGTTTTTT.

The J gene is TRBJ2-1, the V gene TRBV3-1 (or the pseudogene TRBV3-2); no firm D call. CDR3 length: 12 amino acids. Germline values: CDR1 LGHDT, CDR2 YNNKEL (reference sequence). V was cut by 4 bases and J by 3 bases, with 4 bases left in between. CDR3 loop: CASSPRYNEQFF. CDR3 bases: TGTGCCAGCAGCCCCCGCTACAATGAGCAGTTCTTC.

V and J are TRBV27 and TRBJ2-7, with TRBD2 identical over 9 bases. With 2 bases clipped from V and 0 bases from J, the junction kept 11 bases outside the gene matches. Germline CDR1 MNHEY, CDR2 SMNVEV (reference sequence). The CDR3 contains 18 residues. The CDR3 here is CASSLRGTSLTPSYEQYF. The CDR3 DNA follows: TGTGCCAGCAGTTTACGCGGGACTAGCCTAACCCCCTCCTACGAGCAGTACTTC.

The V gene is TRBV2, the J gene TRBJ1-5; possible D gene TRBD1, 5 bases. Trimming took off 6 bases at V and 6 bases at J, with 15 bases between the two ends. The germline gives CDR1 SNHLY, CDR2 FYNNEI. The CDR3 has 14 amino acids. CDR3 DNA sequence: TGTGCCAGCAGCGGGGGACGGGCGGGTCAGCCCCAGCATTTT. Encoded protein: CASSGGRAGQPQHF.

J is TRBJ2-6 and V is TRBV18, with D perhaps matching TRBD1 (6 bases). Trimming removed 0 bases from V and 0 bases from J, with 9 bases in between. Germline loops: CDR1 KGHSH, CDR2 LQKENI. The CDR3 covers 17 residues. The CDR3 sequence is CASSPPGQSSGANVLTF. CDR3 in DNA: TGTGCCAGCTCACCACCGGGACAAAGCTCTGGGGCCAACGTCCTGACTTTC.

V is TRBV29-1 and J is TRBJ2-2; D perhaps matches TRBD1 (6 bases). The V gene's germline CDR1 is SQVTM and CDR2 ANQGSEA. This CDR3 is built from 12 residues. V gave up 7 bases and J gave up 3 bases, with 9 bases separating them. CDR3 in DNA: TGCAGCGGGCAGGGGTACACCGGGGAGCTGTTTTTT. This codes for CSGQGYTGELFF.

This chain connects TRBV7-9 to TRBJ2-7; D may be TRBD2 (7 bases). The germline CDR1 and CDR2 sequences are SEHNR and FQNEAQ (reference sequence). This CDR3 has 15 residues. V shed 5 bases and J shed 0 bases, with 14 bases lying between them. The CDR3 nucleotides are TGTGCCAGCAGCCCAAAGGGGGGGTACTCCTACGAGCAGTACTTC. Residues: CASSPKGGYSYEQYF.

The V and J genes are TRBV4-1 and TRBJ2-5; TRBD1 aligns across 8 bases. The CDR3 extends over 15 amino acids. V lost 1 base, J lost 2 bases, and 3 bases stayed unmatched. Germline V gives CDR1 MGHRA, CDR2 YSYEKL. This CDR3 is CASSQADREQETQYF. CDR3 sequence (DNA): TGCGCCAGCAGCCAAGCGGACAGGGAGCAAGAGACCCAGTACTTC.

The chain joins TRBV11-2 to TRBJ1-5; D may be TRBD1 (5 bases). V was clipped by 9 bases and J by 1 base, with 25 bases between them. The V gene's germline CDR1 is SGHAT and CDR2 FQNNGV. CDR3 length: 18 amino acids. The CDR3 is CARSWGGFTVMSNQPQHF. CDR3 nucleotide sequence: TGTGCCAGGTCGTGGGGGGGGTTTACAGTGATGAGCAATCAGCCCCAGCATTTT.

The rearrangement joins TRBV7-8 to TRBJ1-5; 7 nucleotides match TRBD1. V was clipped by 3 bases and J by 6 bases; unmatched bases: 8. The CDR3 covers 15 residues. The germline gives CDR1 SGHVS, CDR2 FQNEAQ. The CDR3 DNA reads TGTGCCAGCAGCTTCACAGGGGTTGGAGTTCAGCCCCAGCATTTT. Protein product: CASSFTGVGVQPQHF. Together with reference TRBV7-8 and TRBJ1-5, the CDR3 gives the full variable domain: GAGVSQSPRYKVAKRGQDVALRCDPISGHVSLFWYQQALGQGPEFLTYFQNEAQLDKSGLPSDRFFAERPEGSVSTLKIQRTQQEDSAVYLCASSFTGVGVQPQHFGDGTRLSIL.

This chain connects TRBV24-1 to TRBJ2-1; a possible D gene is TRBD2 (6 bases). CDR1 and CDR2 (germline): KGHDR, SFDVKD. This CDR3 has 16 amino acids. With 3 bases removed from V and 4 bases from J, the gap between germline ends came to 15 bases. The DNA for the CDR3 is TGTGCCACCAGTGATGTGACTAGTTTTTTGTACAATGAGCAGTTCTTC. This codes for CATSDVTSFLYNEQFF.

CDR3 coding DNA: TGTGCCAGCAGCAGGCAGGGGCGGACTGAAAAACTGTTTTTT. Protein sequence: CASSRQGRTEKLFF. The rearrangement joins TRBV21-1 to TRBJ1-4; TRBD1, the table's D call, was not compared with the DNA. TRBV21-1 is an annotated pseudogene. CDR3 length equals 14 residues.

In its sample, this clone was seen once. CDR3 residues: CASSPVDGRWNEQFF. The DNA for the CDR3 is TGTGCCAGCAGCCCAGTCGACGGGAGGTGGAATGAGCAGTTCTTC. The chain is built from TRBV7-2 and TRBJ2-1, with 7 bases aligning to TRBD2. The CDR3 covers 15 residues. V was pared by 5 bases and J by 7 bases, with 11 bases of the junction left unmatched. In germline, CDR1 is SGHTA, CDR2 FQGNSA.

The table lists this clone with a count of one. For the CDR3, the DNA is TGTGCCATCAGTGAGTCATACTTTCGGGCCCAGTACTTC. Amino acid sequence: CAISESYFRAQYF. The rearrangement uses TRBV10-3 and TRBJ2-5; D remains unclear. V lost 0 bases to trimming and J lost 9 bases, with 11 bases between them. The CDR3 covers 13 residues. Looked up from germline, CDR1 is ENHRY and CDR2 is SYGVKD.